This T cell receptor (beta chain) was found in a study of cytomegalovirus exposure and HLA in healthy donors. Findings and limits, study-wide: Associated with cytomegalovirus, according to the listing, were 150 to 200 TCR beta chains. The majority of TCR sequences were rare, yet some public TCRs appeared in many donors.

Use of 60 Vbeta and 13 Jbeta primers characterized the PCR. Profiled with immunoSEQ multiplex PCR; TCRdb holds only in-frame clones, not every one. Among about 160,000 clones listed, roughly 87% were seen once. V was pared by 5 bases and J by 6 bases, with 7 bases between. The CDR3 has 12 amino acids. Germline V CDR1 and CDR2: MNHNS, SASEGT. Each donor was healthy, and each was a bone marrow donor. Donors counted as nominally healthy when sampled, yet unrecorded immune exposures were likely. To note about this clone: The antigen remains undetermined.

The TCR sequence derives from a girl aged 10-17 years in good health and CMV-seropositive. The sample taken for sequencing was PBMCs. V and J are TRBV6-1 and TRBJ1-4; D is unclear. The CDR3 DNA sequence: TGTGCCAGCAGTATATTGTATGAAAAACTGTTTTTT. Residues: CASSILYEKLFF.